A single sample gave rise to the 3 T cell receptor beta chains below, sequenced in a study of blood T cells in healthy people across ages. Together with a sample-barcoded 5' primer, a J-beta primer mix was included in a second PCR lasting roughly 6 to 12 cycles. Using its own MiXCR run on the 5' RACE reads, TCRdb lists one record per CDR3 protein. The repertoire holds 700,000 to 900,000 distinct CDR3 sequences, under 30% seen once, with about 3% in the top ten. The sample was also reused in another study, on T cells of mothers and their children.

Sequencing was done on a sample of blood. All receptors come from a boy between 10 and 17 years old in good health.

This clonotype was seen a handful of times. The chain joins TRBV30 to TRBJ2-5; D might be TRBD1 (5 bases). The end of the DNA is better explained by TRBJ2-1, so the J call may be wrong. The CDR3 runs to 11 residues. CDR1 and CDR2 from the germline V gene are GTSNPN and SVGIG (reference sequence). The CDR3 DNA reads TGTGCCTGGAGTGCGACAGTTGAGCAGTTCTTC. It is translated as CAWSATVEQFF.

V usage is TRBV10-3 and J usage is TRBJ2-1; 11 nucleotides align to TRBD1. There are 15 residues in the CDR3. CDR1 is ENHRY and CDR2 is SYGVKD in the germline V gene. With 6 bases clipped from V and 6 bases from J, the junction kept 7 bases outside the gene matches. CDR3 amino acids: CAIRLGTGGSNEQFF. Written as DNA, the CDR3 is TGTGCCATCAGGCTCGGGACAGGGGGGAGCAATGAGCAGTTCTTC.

This clonotype has at least ten counts. The chain recombines TRBV29-1 with TRBJ2-5; D is possibly TRBD2 (6 bases). The J call may be faulty, since TRBJ2-7 better matches the DNA end. The CDR3 runs 14 residues. Germline V gene data show CDR1 as SQVTM and CDR2 as ANQGSEA. Here the CDR3 DNA reads TGCAGCGTTATGGGTAGGAGGGGTTCCTACGAGCAGTACTTC. Residues: CSVMGRRGSYEQYF.